This is a list of T cell receptor beta chains from one sample in a study of T cell responses to AZD1222 COVID-19 vaccine. Profiling relied on immunoSEQ multiplex PCR, and the TCRdb table lists in-frame clones only, not all of them. The repertoire includes under 150,000 clones, under 95% of them detected once, and 5.1% sits in the top ten. Material: peripheral blood, obtained on day 0 of AZD1222 vaccination. The receptors were sampled from an adult in good health. Both conserved end residues are part of each CDR3. Each record gives: D gene, V gene, clone size, J gene, CDR3 DNA, CDR3 protein. The D gene is left open where the match is weak. Some rows have no size entry. The others give once, few or many, or a class for an expanded clone.

NA	TRBV11-2	once	TRBJ2-1	TGTGCCAGCAGCCATTACCGGGGGGCGGTAGTTGGGCAGTTCTTC	CASSHYRGAVVGQFF
TRBD1	TRBV30	NA	TRBJ1-1	TGTGCCTGGAGTAATTGGGTCGGACAGGGGAACATCCGGGCCACTGAAGCTTTCTTT	CAWSNWVGQGNIRATEAFF
NA	TRBV5-8	NA	TRBJ2-5	TGTGCCAGCAGACCTCAGTACTTC	CASRPQYF
NA	TRBV3-1/TRBV3-2	NA	TRBJ1-2	TGTGCCAGCAGCCAGGGCACCGGGACCTCGGACTATGGCTACACCTTC	CASSQGTGTSDYGYTF
NA	TRBV19	NA	TRBJ1-3	TGTGCCAGTAAGGTCCACTCTGGAAACACCATATATTTT	CASKVHSGNTIYF
NA	TRBV4-3	NA	TRBJ1-1	TGCGCCAGCAGCCAAACACAGGGAATCGGGTACACTGAAGCTTTCTTT	CASSQTQGIGYTEAFF
NA	TRBV7-8	NA	TRBJ2-7	TGTGCCAGCAGCTTAGATCCGTACTCCTACGAGCAGTACTTC	CASSLDPYSYEQYF
TRBD2	TRBV5-1	NA	TRBJ2-1	TGCGCCAGCAGCCAAAAAGGGACTAGCGGTGAGCAGTTCTTC	CASSQKGTSGEQFF
TRBD2	TRBV5-1	NA	TRBJ2-7	TGCGCCAGCAGCTTGCTTTCGGCGGGAGGGCCTGGTTCCTACGAGCAGTACTTC	CASSLLSAGGPGSYEQYF
NA	TRBV29-1	NA	TRBJ1-5	TGCAGCGTTGGGCATGGTCGAGAACAGCCCCAGCATTTT	CSVGHGREQPQHF